This T cell receptor (beta chain) was obtained from a study of blood T cell repertoires in COVID-19 (dated by TCRdb to the early 2020s). Study-level background: Samples covering the acute and convalescent phases of COVID-19 were provided by collaborators in the United States, Italy and Spain. The samples were drawn from two sources: the first 160 participants of the ongoing ImmuneRACE study, and 950 to 1,500 subjects contributed by 6 global collaborators. The prospective study material was composed of cDNA or gDNA derived from T cells, B-cell-depleted T cells, or PBMCs. Nearly every sample came with metadata listing a de-identified subject ID, COVID-19 status, age in years and sex. The repertoires were released in a freely available public database intended as a resource for research on the immune response to SARS-CoV-2. Where available, HLA class I and class II types were obtained from metadata supplied by the sample provider rather than from assay-based typing. The dataset comprised deeply sampled blood TCRbeta repertoires from subjects exposed to, actively infected with, or recovered from COVID-19.

In its sample, this clone was seen once. Its cognate antigen has yet to be identified. Base quality data are lacking; no much larger clone is found one base away. The CDR3 runs 11 amino acids, cysteine and phenylalanine included. The DNA shown is the 33-base CDR3, in frame from base 1. The junction carries 5 bases between V and J, which are trimmed by 7 bases and 4 bases respectively. From a lookup of the germline V gene, CDR1 and CDR2 are MGHDK and SYGVNS. What the work shows at the level of the full study, not this receptor alone: The amount of clinical and demographic metadata varied by source and participant and was provided uncurated.

The immunoSEQ Assay, a bias-controlled multiplex PCR, was used to amplify TCRbeta CDR3 regions from genomic DNA. The source study handled its data this way. Nucleated cell counts per sample were estimated from amplification of reference gene primers within the assay. Sequence reads were collapsed and filtered to measure the absolute abundance of every unique TCRbeta CDR3 rearrangement. Productive Simpson clonality was computed per sample as the square root of Simpson's diversity index over productive rearrangements. This immuneACCESS table, as held by TCRdb, lists in-frame sequences with V and J called but not all clones. Of the missing ones, under half trace to an unresolved V gene in checked studies; the others have no known cause. Clone size and V and J calls were adopted from that table, with D and trimming inferred from the DNA. A total of about 300,000 clones appear in this sample, more than 85% of them only once. Together, the top ten hold 1.3% of the sample.

Whole blood was collected in K2EDTA tubes by collaborating institutions according to the institutions' own protocols. For TCRbeta analysis, collaborators shipped samples as frozen whole blood, isolated PBMCs, or DNA extracted from either of those sample types. This receptor was obtained from a man between 65 and 85 years old with acute or convalescent COVID-19. The sample was peripheral blood. The chain links TRBV25-1 with TRBJ2-1, with the D gene too uncertain to name. This receptor carries the CDR3 CASKLYNEQFF. DNA sequence: TGTGCCAGCAAACTGTACAATGAGCAGTTCTTC.